Listed below are T cell receptor beta chains from one sample, sequenced in a study of blood T cell repertoires in COVID-19. Sequenced by immunoSEQ multiplex PCR; TCRdb stores in-frame clones only, minus some. In the table there are more than 95,000 clones, 85% to 90% of which are singletons. What was sequenced was peripheral blood. Receptors originate from an elderly man with active or convalescent COVID-19. Both conserved end residues are part of each CDR3. D genes are given only for firm matches. Not all rows give a size; the values are once, few, many and, for expanded clones, a class.

CDR3 protein: CASSQRGGRTGTGELFF; CDR3 DNA: TGTGCCAGCAGCCAAAGGGGCGGGAGGACGGGAACCGGGGAGCTGTTTTTT; V gene: TRBV4-2; D gene: TRBD2; clone size: NA; J gene: TRBJ2-2
CDR3 protein: CTPTPLDRGGNTIYF; CDR3 DNA: TGCACCCCCACCCCCTTAGACAGGGGTGGAAACACCATATATTTT; V gene: TRBV1; D gene: NA; clone size: few; J gene: TRBJ1-3
CDR3 protein: CASSLVGAGDEKLFF; CDR3 DNA: TGTGCCAGCAGCTTGGTAGGGGCAGGAGATGAAAAACTGTTTTTT; V gene: TRBV5-4; D gene: NA; clone size: once; J gene: TRBJ1-4
CDR3 protein: CASSPQRSSGLASHTQYF; CDR3 DNA: TGTGCCAGCTCACCACAACGGTCGTCTGGACTAGCGAGCCATACGCAGTATTTT; V gene: TRBV18; D gene: TRBD2; clone size: NA; J gene: TRBJ2-3
CDR3 protein: CASSQDPGGSGANVLTF; CDR3 DNA: TGCGCCAGCAGCCAAGATCCGGGGGGTTCTGGGGCCAACGTCCTGACTTTC; V gene: TRBV4-1; D gene: TRBD2; clone size: NA; J gene: TRBJ2-6
CDR3 protein: CATSDPSGTSGNEQYF; CDR3 DNA: TGTGCCACCAGTGATCCCTCCGGGACTAGCGGGAACGAGCAGTACTTC; V gene: TRBV24-1; D gene: TRBD2; clone size: NA; J gene: TRBJ2-7
CDR3 protein: CASSFSGQSQETQYF; CDR3 DNA: TGTGCCAGCAGTTTCTCGGGACAGTCGCAGGAGACCCAGTACTTC; V gene: TRBV27; D gene: TRBD1; clone size: NA; J gene: TRBJ2-5
CDR3 protein: CASSILEINQPQHF; CDR3 DNA: TGTGCCAGTAGTATATTGGAGATTAATCAGCCCCAGCATTTT; V gene: TRBV19; D gene: NA; clone size: NA; J gene: TRBJ1-5
CDR3 protein: CASSTGLAYNEQFF; CDR3 DNA: TGTGCCAGCAGTACGGGACTAGCCTACAATGAGCAGTTCTTC; V gene: TRBV6-5; D gene: TRBD2; clone size: NA; J gene: TRBJ2-1
CDR3 protein: CASSPEGQNNSPLHF; CDR3 DNA: TGTGCCAGCAGCCCCGAGGGACAGAATAATTCACCCCTCCACTTT; V gene: TRBV7-2; D gene: TRBD1; clone size: NA; J gene: TRBJ1-6
CDR3 protein: CASSRSGRARETQYF; CDR3 DNA: TGTGCCAGCAGCCGAAGCGGGAGGGCCAGAGAGACCCAGTACTTC; V gene: TRBV11-2; D gene: TRBD2; clone size: NA; J gene: TRBJ2-5
CDR3 protein: CATSAGHSSYNEQFF; CDR3 DNA: TGTGCCACCAGTGCTGGGCACAGCTCCTACAATGAGCAGTTCTTC; V gene: TRBV24-1; D gene: NA; clone size: NA; J gene: TRBJ2-1
CDR3 protein: CAISESRAGDKDGYTF; CDR3 DNA: TGTGCCATCAGTGAGTCTCGGGCAGGGGATAAGGATGGCTACACCTTC; V gene: TRBV10-3; D gene: NA; clone size: NA; J gene: TRBJ1-2
CDR3 protein: CSVGNRQGATYEQYF; CDR3 DNA: TGCAGCGTTGGGAACCGGCAGGGGGCAACCTACGAGCAGTACTTC; V gene: TRBV29-1; D gene: TRBD1; clone size: NA; J gene: TRBJ2-7
CDR3 protein: CASTGTSARTDTQYF; CDR3 DNA: TGCGCCAGCACCGGGACTAGCGCCCGCACAGATACGCAGTATTTT; V gene: TRBV5-1; D gene: TRBD2; clone size: NA; J gene: TRBJ2-3
CDR3 protein: CASSQGQGGTDTQYF; CDR3 DNA: TGCGCCAGCAGCCAGGGACAGGGGGGCACAGATACGCAGTATTTT; V gene: TRBV4-1; D gene: TRBD1; clone size: once; J gene: TRBJ2-3
CDR3 protein: CASSLAGFYNEQFF; CDR3 DNA: TGTGCCAGCAGCTTAGCGGGATTCTACAATGAGCAGTTCTTC; V gene: TRBV9; D gene: TRBD2; clone size: NA; J gene: TRBJ2-1
CDR3 protein: CATSRGGSYGYTF; CDR3 DNA: TGTGCCACCAGCAGGGGTGGGAGCTATGGCTACACTTTC; V gene: TRBV15; D gene: NA; clone size: NA; J gene: TRBJ1-2
CDR3 protein: CASSSRQGYGYTF; CDR3 DNA: TGTGCCAGCAGCAGTAGACAGGGCTATGGCTACACCTTC; V gene: TRBV5-6; D gene: TRBD1; clone size: NA; J gene: TRBJ1-2
CDR3 protein: CASSQDNGQGSYEQYF; CDR3 DNA: TGCGCCAGCAGCCAAGACAACGGACAGGGATCCTACGAGCAGTACTTC; V gene: TRBV4-3; D gene: TRBD1; clone size: NA; J gene: TRBJ2-7
CDR3 protein: CASSLTSQPQHF; CDR3 DNA: TGTGCCAGCAGCCTGACTTCCCAGCCCCAGCATTTT; V gene: TRBV28; D gene: NA; clone size: NA; J gene: TRBJ1-5
CDR3 protein: CASSFEGASGNTIYF; CDR3 DNA: TGTGCCAGCAGTTTTGAGGGGGCATCTGGAAACACCATATATTTT; V gene: TRBV6-6; D gene: TRBD1; clone size: NA; J gene: TRBJ1-3
CDR3 protein: CASSSGDREGNTIYF; CDR3 DNA: TGTGCCAGCAGCTCAGGGGACAGGGAAGGAAACACCATATATTTT; V gene: TRBV11-2; D gene: TRBD1; clone size: NA; J gene: TRBJ1-3
CDR3 protein: CASSQALAPIIRKTQYF; CDR3 DNA: TGCGCCAGCAGCCAAGCTCTAGCCCCGATTATTAGGAAGACCCAGTACTTC; V gene: TRBV4-3; D gene: NA; clone size: many; J gene: TRBJ2-5
CDR3 protein: CASSKEGQGAPFGTEAFF; CDR3 DNA: TGTGCCAGCAGCAAAGAAGGACAGGGGGCCCCGTTTGGCACTGAAGCTTTCTTT; V gene: TRBV21-1; D gene: NA; clone size: medium-sized; J gene: TRBJ1-1
CDR3 protein: CASSLDSGSNEKLFF; CDR3 DNA: TGCGCCAGCAGCTTGGATTCAGGGTCTAATGAAAAACTGTTTTTT; V gene: TRBV5-1; D gene: NA; clone size: once; J gene: TRBJ1-4
CDR3 protein: CASSLNFDRVNTEAFF; CDR3 DNA: TGCGCCAGCAGCTTGAATTTCGACAGGGTGAACACTGAAGCTTTCTTT; V gene: TRBV5-1; D gene: TRBD1; clone size: NA; J gene: TRBJ1-1
CDR3 protein: CASSLALGREAFF; CDR3 DNA: TGCGCCAGCAGCTTGGCCCTTGGCAGGGAAGCTTTCTTT; V gene: TRBV5-1; D gene: NA; clone size: NA; J gene: TRBJ1-1
CDR3 protein: CASSWDRVEKLFF; CDR3 DNA: TGTGCCAGCAGTTGGGACAGAGTGGAAAAACTGTTTTTT; V gene: TRBV2; D gene: TRBD1; clone size: NA; J gene: TRBJ1-4
CDR3 protein: CASSPQSGGIGYTF; CDR3 DNA: TGTGCCAGCAGCCCGCAGTCAGGGGGGATTGGCTACACCTTC; V gene: TRBV7-3; D gene: TRBD1; clone size: NA; J gene: TRBJ1-2
CDR3 protein: CASSAQAPGLAGGGTDTQYF; CDR3 DNA: TGTGCCAGTAGTGCTCAAGCGCCGGGACTAGCGGGAGGTGGAACAGATACGCAGTATTTT; V gene: TRBV19; D gene: TRBD2; clone size: NA; J gene: TRBJ2-3
CDR3 protein: CASSQARRGQGTDTQYF; CDR3 DNA: TGTGCCAGCAGCCAAGCCCGCAGGGGGCAAGGAACAGATACGCAGTATTTT; V gene: TRBV3-1/TRBV3-2; D gene: TRBD1; clone size: NA; J gene: TRBJ2-3
CDR3 protein: CASSVAVRASPLHF; CDR3 DNA: TGTGCCAGCAGCGTAGCGGTCAGGGCGTCACCCCTCCACTTT; V gene: TRBV9; D gene: NA; clone size: NA; J gene: TRBJ1-6
CDR3 protein: CASLPTLGLAGTGELFF; CDR3 DNA: TGTGCCAGCTTACCGACCCTAGGACTAGCGGGAACCGGGGAGCTGTTTTTT; V gene: TRBV18; D gene: TRBD2; clone size: NA; J gene: TRBJ2-2
CDR3 protein: CASSLETVFPYEQYF; CDR3 DNA: TGTGCCAGCAGCTTGGAAACAGTGTTTCCCTACGAGCAGTACTTC; V gene: TRBV5-6; D gene: NA; clone size: NA; J gene: TRBJ2-7
CDR3 protein: CAISPGAYEQYF; CDR3 DNA: TGTGCCATCAGTCCGGGTGCCTACGAGCAGTACTTC; V gene: TRBV10-3; D gene: NA; clone size: NA; J gene: TRBJ2-7
CDR3 protein: CASTEGGLQETQYF; CDR3 DNA: TGTGCCAGCACCGAAGGGGGCCTGCAAGAGACCCAGTACTTC; V gene: TRBV6-5; D gene: TRBD1; clone size: NA; J gene: TRBJ2-5
CDR3 protein: CASSLSGAGGISYGYTF; CDR3 DNA: TGTGCCAGCAGCTTATCGGGGGCAGGGGGTATCAGCTATGGCTACACCTTC; V gene: TRBV7-2; D gene: TRBD1; clone size: NA; J gene: TRBJ1-2
CDR3 protein: CASSSTGEETQYF; CDR3 DNA: TGTGCCAGCAGTTCTACAGGGGAAGAGACCCAGTACTTC; V gene: TRBV13; D gene: TRBD1; clone size: NA; J gene: TRBJ2-5
CDR3 protein: CASRPSGGRTEAFF; CDR3 DNA: TGTGCCAGCAGGCCCTCAGGGGGAAGGACTGAAGCTTTCTTT; V gene: TRBV6-5; D gene: TRBD1; clone size: once; J gene: TRBJ1-1
CDR3 protein: CASSLGPPGQGTEKLFF; CDR3 DNA: TGTGCCAGCAGCTTAGGGCCACCGGGACAGGGGACTGAAAAACTGTTTTTT; V gene: TRBV11-2; D gene: TRBD1; clone size: NA; J gene: TRBJ1-4
CDR3 protein: CASSIVASGAYEQYF; CDR3 DNA: TGTGCCAGTAGTATCGTGGCTAGCGGGGCCTACGAGCAGTACTTC; V gene: TRBV19; D gene: TRBD2; clone size: NA; J gene: TRBJ2-7
CDR3 protein: CASSHSGGVGDTQYF; CDR3 DNA: TGTGCCAGCAGCCATAGCGGGGGGGTTGGAGATACGCAGTATTTT; V gene: TRBV6-5; D gene: TRBD2; clone size: NA; J gene: TRBJ2-3
CDR3 protein: CASSQGVRAEKLFF; CDR3 DNA: TGTGCCAGCAGCCAGGGGGTTAGGGCGGAAAAACTGTTTTTT; V gene: TRBV6-5; D gene: TRBD1; clone size: NA; J gene: TRBJ1-4
CDR3 protein: CASSVGRTSYNEQFF; CDR3 DNA: TGTGCCAGCAGCGTAGGACGGACTTCCTACAATGAGCAGTTCTTC; V gene: TRBV9; D gene: NA; clone size: NA; J gene: TRBJ2-1
CDR3 protein: CASSQDLNRVGGYTF; CDR3 DNA: TGCGCCAGCAGCCAAGATCTTAACAGGGTGGGTGGCTACACCTTC; V gene: TRBV4-1; D gene: NA; clone size: NA; J gene: TRBJ1-2
CDR3 protein: CSVQGLENGANVLTF; CDR3 DNA: TGCAGCGTACAGGGGCTTGAGAATGGGGCCAACGTCCTGACTTTC; V gene: TRBV29-1; D gene: TRBD1; clone size: few; J gene: TRBJ2-6
CDR3 protein: CASSPLHRLAYDTDTQYF; CDR3 DNA: TGTGCCAGCAGTCCCCTCCACCGACTAGCGTATGACACAGATACGCAGTATTTT; V gene: TRBV6-2/TRBV6-3; D gene: TRBD2; clone size: NA; J gene: TRBJ2-3
CDR3 protein: CASSKYWVRYGYTF; CDR3 DNA: TGTGCCAGCAGCAAATATTGGGTCAGGTATGGCTACACCTTC; V gene: TRBV21-1; D gene: NA; clone size: NA; J gene: TRBJ1-2
CDR3 protein: CASSQPGTGSLEQYF; CDR3 DNA: TGTGCCAGCAGCCAACCCGGGACAGGCAGTCTCGAGCAGTACTTC; V gene: TRBV6-5; D gene: TRBD1; clone size: NA; J gene: TRBJ2-7
CDR3 protein: CASSEYRGGETQYF; CDR3 DNA: TGTGCCAGCAGTGAATATAGGGGCGGCGAGACCCAGTACTTC; V gene: TRBV2; D gene: NA; clone size: NA; J gene: TRBJ2-5
CDR3 protein: CASSRISWDSNSPLHF; CDR3 DNA: TGTGCCAGCAGCCGCATATCTTGGGACAGTAATTCACCCCTCCACTTT; V gene: TRBV3-1/TRBV3-2; D gene: TRBD1; clone size: NA; J gene: TRBJ1-6
CDR3 protein: CASSLVQEARGYTF; CDR3 DNA: TGTGCCAGCAGCTTAGTTCAAGAAGCTAGGGGCTACACCTTC; V gene: TRBV7-9; D gene: NA; clone size: NA; J gene: TRBJ1-2
CDR3 protein: CAWGAGTREGYTF; CDR3 DNA: TGTGCCTGGGGGGCAGGAACGCGGGAAGGCTACACCTTC; V gene: TRBV30; D gene: NA; clone size: NA; J gene: TRBJ1-2
CDR3 protein: CASSPLGGVNEQFF; CDR3 DNA: TGTGCCAGCAGCCCTCTTGGGGGGGTTAATGAGCAGTTCTTC; V gene: TRBV7-3; D gene: TRBD2; clone size: medium-sized; J gene: TRBJ2-1
CDR3 protein: CASSRSGQGGFSYGYTF; CDR3 DNA: TGCGCCAGCAGCCGTTCGGGACAGGGGGGATTCTCCTATGGCTACACCTTC; V gene: TRBV4-1; D gene: TRBD1; clone size: NA; J gene: TRBJ1-2
CDR3 protein: CASRPTGVTGNTIYF; CDR3 DNA: TGTGCCAGCAGACCGACAGGGGTAACCGGAAACACCATATATTTT; V gene: TRBV28; D gene: TRBD1; clone size: NA; J gene: TRBJ1-3
CDR3 protein: CASSTRTGPYIQYF; CDR3 DNA: TGTGCCAGTAGTACCCGGACAGGGCCTTACATTCAGTACTTC; V gene: TRBV19; D gene: TRBD1; clone size: NA; J gene: TRBJ2-4
CDR3 protein: CASSSDSLHTEAFF; CDR3 DNA: TGTGCCAGCAGCTCCGACAGCCTTCACACTGAAGCTTTCTTT; V gene: TRBV7-9; D gene: NA; clone size: NA; J gene: TRBJ1-1
CDR3 protein: CASSISGDYNSPLHF; CDR3 DNA: TGTGCCAGTAGTATTTCCGGAGACTATAATTCACCCCTCCACTTT; V gene: TRBV19; D gene: NA; clone size: NA; J gene: TRBJ1-6